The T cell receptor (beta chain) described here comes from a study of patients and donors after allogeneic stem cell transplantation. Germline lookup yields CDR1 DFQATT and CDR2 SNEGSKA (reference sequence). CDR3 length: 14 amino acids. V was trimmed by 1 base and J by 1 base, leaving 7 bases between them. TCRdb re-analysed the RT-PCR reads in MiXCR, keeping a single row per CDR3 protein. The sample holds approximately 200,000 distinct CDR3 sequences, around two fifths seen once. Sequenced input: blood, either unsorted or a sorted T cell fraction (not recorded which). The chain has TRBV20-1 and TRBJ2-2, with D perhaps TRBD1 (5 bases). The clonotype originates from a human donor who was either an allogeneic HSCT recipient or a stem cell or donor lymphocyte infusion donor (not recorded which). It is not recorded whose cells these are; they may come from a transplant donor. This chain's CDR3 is CSARVRGNTGELFF. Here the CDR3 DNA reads TGCAGTGCTAGAGTTAGGGGGAACACCGGGGAGCTGTTTTTT.